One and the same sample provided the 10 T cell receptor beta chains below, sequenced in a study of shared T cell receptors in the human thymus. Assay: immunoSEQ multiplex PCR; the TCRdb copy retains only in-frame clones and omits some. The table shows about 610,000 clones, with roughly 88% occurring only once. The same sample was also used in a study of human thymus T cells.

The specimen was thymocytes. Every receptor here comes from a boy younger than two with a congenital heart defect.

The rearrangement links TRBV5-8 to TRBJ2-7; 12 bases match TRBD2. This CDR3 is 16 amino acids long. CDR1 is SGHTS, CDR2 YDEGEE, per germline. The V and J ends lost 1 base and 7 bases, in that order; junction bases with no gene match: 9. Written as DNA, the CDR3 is TGTGCCAGCAGCTTGTCTGGGACTAGCGGGTCCACGGAGCAGTACTTC. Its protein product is CASSLSGTSGSTEQYF.

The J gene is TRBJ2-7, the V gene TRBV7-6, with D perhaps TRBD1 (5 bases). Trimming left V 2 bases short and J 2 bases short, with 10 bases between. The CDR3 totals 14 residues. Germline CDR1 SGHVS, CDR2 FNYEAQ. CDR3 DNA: TGTGCCAGCAGCTTACCAGGGTCAACCTACGAGCAGTACTTC. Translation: CASSLPGSTYEQYF. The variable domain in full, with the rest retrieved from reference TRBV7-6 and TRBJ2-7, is GAGVSQSPRYKVTKRGQDVALRCDPISGHVSLYWYRQALGQGPEFLTYFNYEAQQDKSGLPNDRFSAERPEGSISTLTIQRTEQRDSAMYRCASSLPGSTYEQYFGPGTRLTVT.

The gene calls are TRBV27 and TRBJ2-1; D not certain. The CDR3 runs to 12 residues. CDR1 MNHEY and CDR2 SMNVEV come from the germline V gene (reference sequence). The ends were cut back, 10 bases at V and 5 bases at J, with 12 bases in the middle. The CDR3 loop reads CAIGPGHNEQFF. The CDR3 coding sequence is TGTGCCATTGGCCCTGGCCACAATGAGCAGTTCTTC.

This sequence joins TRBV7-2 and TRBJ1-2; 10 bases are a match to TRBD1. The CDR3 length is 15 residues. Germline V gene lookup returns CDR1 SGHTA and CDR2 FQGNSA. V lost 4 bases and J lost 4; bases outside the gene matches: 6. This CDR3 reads CASSSGQGGGYGYTF. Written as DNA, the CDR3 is TGTGCCAGCAGCTCCGGACAGGGGGGGGGCTATGGCTACACCTTC.

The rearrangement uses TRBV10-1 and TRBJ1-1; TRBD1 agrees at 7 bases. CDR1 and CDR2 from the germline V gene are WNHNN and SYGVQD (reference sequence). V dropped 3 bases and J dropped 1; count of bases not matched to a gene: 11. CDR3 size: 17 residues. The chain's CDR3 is CASSERNRGVPNTEAFF. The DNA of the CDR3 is TGCGCCAGCAGTGAAAGGAACAGGGGTGTCCCGAACACTGAAGCTTTCTTT.

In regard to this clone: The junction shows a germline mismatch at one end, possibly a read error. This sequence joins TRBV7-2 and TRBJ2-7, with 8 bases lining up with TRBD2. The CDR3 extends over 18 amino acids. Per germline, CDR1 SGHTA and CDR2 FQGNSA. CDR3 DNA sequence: TGTGCCAGCAGCGTAGCTGTTGGTTGGACTAGCAAGGCCTACGAGCAGTACTTC. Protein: CASSVAVGWTSKAYEQYF.

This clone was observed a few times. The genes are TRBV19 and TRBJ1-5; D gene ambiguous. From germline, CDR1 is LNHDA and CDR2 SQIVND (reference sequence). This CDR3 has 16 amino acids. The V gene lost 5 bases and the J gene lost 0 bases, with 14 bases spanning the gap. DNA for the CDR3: TGTGCCAGTAGTCCAGAGGAGCGGGCTAGCAATCAGCCCCAGCATTTT. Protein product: CASSPEERASNQPQHF. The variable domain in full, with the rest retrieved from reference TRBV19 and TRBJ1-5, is DGGITQSPKYLFRKEGQNVTLSCEQNLNHDAMYWYRQDPGQGLRLIYYSQIVNDFQKGDIAEGYSVSREKKESFPLTVTSAQKNPTAFYLCASSPEERASNQPQHFGDGTRLSIL.

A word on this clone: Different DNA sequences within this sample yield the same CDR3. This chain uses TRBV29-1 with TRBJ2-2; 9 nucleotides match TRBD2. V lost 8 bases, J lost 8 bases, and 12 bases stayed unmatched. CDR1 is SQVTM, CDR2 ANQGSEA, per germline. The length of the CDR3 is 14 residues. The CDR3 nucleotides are TGCAGCTCTGGGAGCGGGGGGCGAGGGGGGGAGCTGTTTTTT. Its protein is CSSGSGGRGGELFF.

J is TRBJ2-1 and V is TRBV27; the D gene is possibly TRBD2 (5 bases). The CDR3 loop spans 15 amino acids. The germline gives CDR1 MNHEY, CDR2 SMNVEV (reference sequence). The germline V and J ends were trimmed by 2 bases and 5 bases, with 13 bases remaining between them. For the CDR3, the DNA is TGTGCCAGCAGTTTACGACGGGTCGGGGACAATGAGCAGTTCTTC. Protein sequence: CASSLRRVGDNEQFF.

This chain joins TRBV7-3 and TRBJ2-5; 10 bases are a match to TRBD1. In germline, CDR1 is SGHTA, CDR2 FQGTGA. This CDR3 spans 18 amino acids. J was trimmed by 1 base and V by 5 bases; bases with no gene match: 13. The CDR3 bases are TGTGCCAGCAGCCCGGGACAGGGGAACTTCTTGTCCCAAGAGACCCAGTACTTC. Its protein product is CASSPGQGNFLSQETQYF.